Presented here are 22 T cell receptor beta chains from one specimen sequenced in a study of tumour-infiltrating T cells in Burkitt lymphoma. Here immunoSEQ multiplex PCR was the method, and the copy in TCRdb shows in-frame clones only, minus some. The profile shows 3,500 or so clones, roughly 14% of them singletons. The sequencing sample was made of tumor tissue. Source of these receptors: a human donor with Burkitt lymphoma.

This clone was seen more than once but under ten times. The J gene is TRBJ1-5, the V gene TRBV11-2; 7 bases fit TRBD1. The CDR3 is 14 residues long. Trimming cost V 3 bases and J 3 bases; bases outside gene matches: 2. Germline V gene data show CDR1 as SGHAT and CDR2 as FQNNGV. The CDR3 DNA reads as TGTGCCAGCAGCTTGGGACAGTTCAATCAGCCCCAGCATTTT. This codes for CASSLGQFNQPQHF.

This clone was detected a few times. V usage is TRBV5-1 and J usage is TRBJ2-2, with 8 bases aligning to TRBD1. Germline lookup yields CDR1 SGHRS and CDR2 YFSETQ. After removal of 4 bases from V and 4 bases from J, the junction contained 6 bases not matched to a gene. The CDR3 is 15 residues long. The CDR3: CASSQAGTGTGELFF. CDR3 DNA: TGCGCCAGCAGCCAAGCTGGGACAGGCACCGGGGAGCTGTTTTTT.

The gene calls are TRBV4-3 and TRBJ1-5, with D perhaps matching TRBD1 (5 bases). V dropped 1 base and J dropped 8 bases, with 18 bases sitting between them. The V gene's germline CDR1 is LGHNA and CDR2 YSLEER. The CDR3 is made up of 16 amino acids. The CDR3 loop reads CASSQVPLGGGEPQHF. DNA of the CDR3: TGCGCCAGCAGCCAAGTCCCGCTAGGAGGAGGGGAGCCCCAGCATTTT.

This clone turned up a few times. The rearrangement links TRBV18 to TRBJ2-1; 14 bases fit TRBD2. V gave up 6 bases and J gave up 0 bases; unmatched junction bases: 13. Germline CDR1 KGHSH, CDR2 LQKENI. The CDR3 extends over 20 amino acids. As DNA, the CDR3 is TGTGCCAGCTCTCCCCGTCGACTAGCGGGGGGGTTAATCTCCTACAATGAGCAGTTCTTC. As protein: CASSPRRLAGGLISYNEQFF.

This clone has more than one count but fewer than ten. The chain couples TRBV7-8 to TRBJ2-3; D is unclear. The CDR3 loop spans 14 amino acids. CDR1 and CDR2 from the germline V gene are SGHVS and FQNEAQ. V dropped 1 base and J dropped 2 bases, with 7 bases sitting between them. The CDR3 spells CASSLVAATDTQYF. The CDR3 DNA reads as TGTGCCAGCAGCTTAGTTGCGGCCACAGATACGCAGTATTTT.

This clone was seen more than once but under ten times. V gene TRBV29-1 combines with J gene TRBJ1-3; TRBD1 is a possible D gene (6 bases). Per the germline V gene, CDR1 is SQVTM and CDR2 is ANQGSEA. V lost 1 base and J lost 3, with 19 bases in between. This CDR3 has 17 amino acids. The DNA for the CDR3 is TGCAGCGTTGAAGGGTCAGAGGGGGATCTCTTTGGAAACACCATATATTTT. As protein: CSVEGSEGDLFGNTIYF.

This clone was counted once. The DNA for the CDR3 is TGTGCCAGCAGTTCCCAGGACAGGGGGCTATACGAGCAGTACTTC. Protein product: CASSSQDRGLYEQYF. This chain uses TRBV6-5 with TRBJ2-7, with TRBD1 identical over 11 bases. Germline trimming cut 4 bases from V and 4 bases from J; bases unmatched to any gene: 6. The CDR3 is 15 residues long. Germline V CDR1 and CDR2: MNHEY, SVGAGI.

The rearrangement uses TRBV2 and TRBJ1-1, with D possibly TRBD1 on 6 matching bases. This CDR3 has 14 amino acids. Germline V gene data show CDR1 as SNHLY and CDR2 as FYNNEI. The ends were cut back, 6 bases at V and 4 bases at J, with 15 bases in the middle. The CDR3 nucleotides are TGTGCCAGCAGCCAACAGGGTCGGAGCACTGAAGCTTTCTTT. Translated: CASSQQGRSTEAFF. Supplemented by reference TRBV2 and TRBJ1-1, the full variable domain reads EPEVTQTPSHQVTQMGQEVILRCVPISNHLYFYWYRQILGQKVEFLVSFYNNEISEKSEIFDDQFSVERPDGSNFTLKIRSTKLEDSAMYFCASSQQGRSTEAFFGQGTRLTVV.

This clone was detected a few times. The J gene is TRBJ1-2, the V gene TRBV6-6; D is possibly TRBD1 (6 bases). Trimming shortened V by 5 bases and J by 0 bases, and 13 bases separated the two germline ends. Germline V lookup: CDR1 MNHNY, CDR2 SVGAGI (reference sequence). The CDR3 consists of 15 residues. CDR3 region: CASSPPRDTNYGYTF. In DNA, the CDR3 is TGTGCCAGCAGTCCCCCACGGGACACTAACTATGGCTACACCTTC.

This clone was observed a handful of times. The chain couples TRBV7-8 to TRBJ1-2; TRBD1 matches at 8 bases. The CDR3 contains 16 residues. J gave up 2 bases and V 5 bases, and 10 bases lay outside the gene matches. Per the germline V gene, CDR1 is SGHVS and CDR2 is FQNEAQ. The CDR3 protein is CASSADRAYLNYGYTF. DNA of the CDR3: TGTGCCAGCAGCGCGGACAGGGCGTACCTAAACTATGGCTACACCTTC.

This clone came up a few times. At one end the junction does not follow the germline gene, possibly because of a read error. This specimen includes other DNA sequences encoding the same CDR3. The chain recombines TRBV4-3 with TRBJ1-4; 8 nucleotides match TRBD1. This CDR3 region has 16 residues. Per the germline V gene, CDR1 is LGHNA and CDR2 is YSLEER. The CDR3 is CASSQVVGQDGEKLFF. The CDR3 bases are TGCGCCAGCAGTCAAGTGGTGGGACAGGACGGTGAAAAACTGTTTTTT.

Only a few counts were recorded for this clone. The chain recombines TRBV15 with TRBJ1-5, with no clear D. The germline V and J ends were trimmed by 5 bases and 3 bases, with 5 bases remaining between them. CDR3 size: 12 residues. Germline V CDR1 and CDR2: LNHNV, YYDKDF (reference sequence). DNA of the CDR3: TGTGCCACCAGCCGATCCAATCAGCCCCAGCATTTT. Translated: CATSRSNQPQHF.

The chain is built from TRBV29-1 and TRBJ2-3, with TRBD2 identical over 10 bases. CDR3 length: 14 residues. The trim removed 8 bases at V and 5 bases at J, leaving 10 bases unmatched. Germline loops: CDR1 SQVTM, CDR2 ANQGSEA. The CDR3 DNA follows: TGCAGCTTAACAGCGGGGGGGCGGGGAGATACGCAGTATTTT. Translation: CSLTAGGRGDTQYF.

Turning to this clone: One end of the junction is discordant with germline, which a read error may explain. V gene TRBV10-3 combines with J gene TRBJ1-3, with a possible D match to TRBD1 (6 bases). CDR3 length: 17 amino acids. Per germline, CDR1 ENHRY and CDR2 SYGVKD. This CDR3 is CAISEYRHGTLGNTIYF. The CDR3 bases are TGTGCCATCAGCGAGTATCGTCACGGGACACTCGGAAACACCATATATTTT.

This clone turned up a few times. This rearrangement joins TRBV9 to TRBJ2-1; a possible D gene is TRBD2 (5 bases). This CDR3 is 14 amino acids long. The germline gives CDR1 SGDLS, CDR2 YYNGEE. Between the trimmed V and J ends, which lost 2 bases and 9 bases, there was a span of 15 bases. CDR3 region: CASSVIEGGSEQFF. The CDR3 nucleotides are TGTGCCAGCAGCGTGATAGAGGGTGGGAGTGAGCAGTTCTTC.

CDR3 sequence reads: CASSLSSATGQYF. The CDR3 DNA sequence: TGTGCCAGCAGTTTATCGTCGGCTACGGGGCAGTACTTC. This chain links TRBV27 with TRBJ2-7; no firm D call. The germline V gene encodes CDR1 MNHEY and CDR2 SMNVEV (reference sequence). This CDR3 spans 13 amino acids. V was trimmed by 0 bases and J by 9 bases, leaving 12 bases between them.

The chain employs TRBV2 and TRBJ2-1, with 13 bases aligning to TRBD2. The CDR3 runs to 15 residues. The trim removed 6 bases at V and 4 bases at J, leaving 3 bases unmatched. Germline CDR1 is SNHLY and CDR2 is FYNNEI. The CDR3 coding sequence is TGTGCCAGCAGGGGGACTAGCGGGGATTACAATGAGCAGTTCTTC. Translating gives CASRGTSGDYNEQFF.

The CDR3 DNA reads as TGTCGAGGTGGACAGGGGGCGGTTTTTGGCAATCAGCCCCAGCATTTT. Amino acids: CRGGQGAVFGNQPQHF. J is TRBJ1-5 and V is TRBV19; 11 bases are a match to TRBD1. Germline CDR1 and CDR2: LNHDA and SQIVND (reference sequence). This CDR3 spans 16 amino acids.

Only a few counts were recorded for this clone. Within the sample, other DNA sequences also encode this same CDR3. CDR3 nucleotides: TGTGCCAGCAGCCTATTTCAGGGCCGGAACACTGAAGCTTTCTTT. It is translated as CASSLFQGRNTEAFF. The chain recombines TRBV6-6 with TRBJ1-1, with a weak D call TRBD1 (5 bases). CDR3 length: 15 amino acids. V was shortened by 6 bases and J by 1 base, with 15 bases between the two germline ends. Germline CDR1 and CDR2: MNHNY and SVGAGI (reference sequence).

This clone was found a few times. The chain has TRBV19 and TRBJ1-1; perhaps TRBD1 as D (5 bases). The CDR3 is 18 amino acids. Germline CDR1 is LNHDA and CDR2 is SQIVND (reference sequence). V lost 5 bases, J lost 0 bases, and 22 bases lay in between. CDR3 DNA sequence: TGTGCCAGTAGTCCAAGGACACGGTCGGTAGGGATGAACACTGAAGCTTTCTTT. It translates to CASSPRTRSVGMNTEAFF. The whole variable domain, remainder taken from reference TRBV19 and TRBJ1-1, is DGGITQSPKYLFRKEGQNVTLSCEQNLNHDAMYWYRQDPGQGLRLIYYSQIVNDFQKGDIAEGYSVSREKKESFPLTVTSAQKNPTAFYLCASSPRTRSVGMNTEAFFGQGTRLTVV.

This clone ranks as large (0.1 to 1%). The chain couples TRBV7-8 to TRBJ2-3; 8 positions match TRBD2. The trim removed 8 bases at V and 3 bases at J, leaving 7 bases unmatched. There are 14 residues in the CDR3. CDR1 SGHVS and CDR2 FQNEAQ come from the germline V gene. This CDR3 is CASHGGGMTDTQYF. For the CDR3, the DNA is TGTGCCAGCCACGGCGGGGGGATGACAGATACGCAGTATTTT.

This clone appeared a few times. The chain uses TRBV6-5 and TRBJ2-7; D possibly uses TRBD1 or TRBD2 (5 bases each). Deletions cut 6 bases from V and 7 bases from J, with 19 bases between. The length of the CDR3 is 14 residues. Germline values: CDR1 MNHEY, CDR2 SVGAGI. The CDR3 coding sequence is TGTGCCAGCAGCTTCTGGGCAGGGACGGAGGAGCAGTACTTC. Amino acids: CASSFWAGTEEQYF.